A selection of T cell receptor beta chains follows, all from one sample in a study of radiotherapy plus CTLA-4 blockade in lung cancer. The repertoire was sequenced with immunoSEQ multiplex PCR; TCRdb's copy has only in-frame clones and lacks some. This sample has fewer than 35,000 clones, with about 69% found just once. This material consisted of peripheral blood, taken from a patient treated with radiotherapy plus ipilimumab. These receptors were taken from a human donor with non-small cell lung cancer that progressed on radiotherapy plus ipilimumab. CDR3s include the opening cysteine and the closing phenylalanine or tryptophan. The D gene is left open where the match is weak. Clone size is not always given. Where it is, it says once, few, many or a class for expanded clones.

TRBV9	NA	TRBJ2-7	NA	CASSVDSGYEQYF	TGTGCCAGCAGCGTCGATAGCGGCTACGAGCAGTACTTC
TRBV29-1	NA	TRBJ2-5	NA	CSVGEGGARGETQYF	TGCAGCGTGGGGGAAGGGGGGGCCCGAGGGGAGACCCAGTACTTC
TRBV9	NA	TRBJ1-4	NA	CASSVRPTGSDEKLFF	TGTGCCAGCAGCGTGAGGCCTACAGGGTCGGATGAAAAACTGTTTTTT
TRBV5-6	TRBD1	TRBJ1-2	NA	CASSQDRGPDNYGYTF	TGTGCCAGCAGCCAGGACAGGGGTCCCGACAACTATGGCTACACCTTC
TRBV27	NA	TRBJ1-4	NA	CASSPAFTGPDNEKLFF	TGTGCCAGCAGCCCCGCATTTACAGGTCCGGACAATGAAAAACTGTTTTTT
TRBV10-2	TRBD1	TRBJ2-7	NA	CASRYGQGSEQYF	TGCGCCAGCAGGTATGGACAGGGGTCCGAGCAGTACTTC
TRBV29-1	NA	TRBJ1-5	NA	CSVGTGNSNQPQHF	TGCAGCGTCGGGACGGGAAATAGCAATCAGCCCCAGCATTTT
TRBV20-1	NA	TRBJ2-1	NA	CRGVMGNEQFF	TGCAGAGGAGTGATGGGGAATGAGCAGTTCTTC
TRBV28	NA	TRBJ1-5	few	CASSFEGNSNQPQHF	TGTGCCAGCAGTTTTGAGGGTAATAGCAATCAGCCCCAGCATTTT
TRBV28	NA	TRBJ1-5	NA	CASRGGALSQPQHF	TGTGCCAGCAGAGGGGGGGCGCTGAGTCAGCCCCAGCATTTT
TRBV6-4	NA	TRBJ2-1	NA	CASSAQGGNHEQFF	TGTGCCAGCAGTGCCCAGGGGGGAAATCATGAGCAGTTCTTC
TRBV4-1	NA	TRBJ2-7	NA	CASSQGPGLSYEQYF	TGCGCCAGCAGCCAAGGACCAGGGTTATCCTACGAGCAGTACTTC
TRBV12-5	TRBD2	TRBJ2-1	NA	CASGPPGLVSEQFF	TGTGCTAGTGGCCCCCCTGGACTAGTCAGTGAGCAGTTCTTC
TRBV6-5	NA	TRBJ2-5	NA	CASSYGQTQYF	TGTGCCAGCAGTTACGGGCAGACCCAGTACTTC
TRBV28	NA	TRBJ1-2	NA	CASREVYGYTF	TGTGCCAGCAGGGAGGTCTATGGCTACACCTTC
TRBV9	NA	TRBJ2-1	NA	CASSVGGLAGKGPQDEQFF	TGTGCCAGCAGCGTGGGGGGGCTAGCAGGCAAAGGACCGCAGGATGAGCAGTTCTTC
TRBV7-9	NA	TRBJ1-5	once	CASSLSTGNQPQHF	TGTGCCAGCAGCTTAAGTACAGGCAATCAGCCCCAGCATTTT
TRBV5-1	TRBD2	TRBJ2-3	NA	CASSLVSGTDTQYF	TGCGCCAGCAGCTTGGTTAGCGGGACAGATACGCAGTATTTT
TRBV5-1	NA	TRBJ1-2	NA	CASSEGNRARSEYGYTF	TGCGCCAGCAGCGAAGGGAACAGGGCCAGATCGGAGTATGGCTACACCTTC
TRBV7-8	TRBD1	TRBJ1-2	few	CASSWGGTGSGSNYGYTF	TGTGCCAGCAGCTGGGGGGGGACAGGGAGCGGGAGCAACTATGGCTACACCTTC
TRBV13	TRBD2	TRBJ2-2	NA	CASSLGLAGEQGELFF	TGTGCCAGCAGCTTGGGACTAGCGGGAGAACAGGGGGAGCTGTTTTTT
TRBV9	NA	TRBJ1-2	NA	CASSEGGNYGYTF	TGTGCCAGCAGCGAAGGGGGTAACTATGGCTACACCTTC
TRBV11-2	NA	TRBJ2-3	NA	CASSLAGTTTDTQYF	TGTGCCAGCAGCTTAGCGGGCACTACCACAGATACGCAGTATTTT
TRBV7-6	NA	TRBJ2-3	NA	CASAGDTQYF	TGTGCTTCCGCAGGAGATACGCAGTATTTT
TRBV28	NA	TRBJ2-7	NA	CASSPPGGGGYEQYF	TGTGCCAGCAGTCCCCCCGGAGGGGGTGGCTACGAGCAGTACTTC
TRBV11-1	TRBD2	TRBJ2-7	NA	CASSPGGLAGWKYF	TGTGCCAGCAGCCCAGGGGGACTAGCTGGATGGAAGTACTTC
TRBV4-1	NA	TRBJ2-3	NA	CASSQDSTSSADTQYF	TGCGCCAGCAGCCAAGATAGCACTAGTTCAGCAGATACGCAGTATTTT
TRBV11-1	TRBD2	TRBJ2-5	few	CASSRGLAGGDGQTQYF	TGTGCCAGCAGCCGAGGACTAGCGGGAGGGGATGGACAGACCCAGTACTTC
TRBV10-1	TRBD2	TRBJ2-2	NA	CASSRLAGQAGELFF	TGCGCCAGCAGCCGACTAGCGGGCCAAGCCGGGGAGCTGTTTTTT
TRBV27	NA	TRBJ2-5	NA	CASSFGARQETQYF	TGTGCCAGCAGTTTTGGGGCACGCCAAGAGACCCAGTACTTC
TRBV11-2	TRBD1	TRBJ1-1	once	CASSRQGYNTEAFF	TGTGCCAGCAGCCGACAGGGGTATAACACTGAAGCTTTCTTT
TRBV7-2	TRBD2	TRBJ2-1	few	CASSVSGGRYNEQFF	TGTGCCAGCAGCGTTAGCGGGGGAAGGTACAATGAGCAGTTCTTC
TRBV14	NA	TRBJ2-1	NA	CASSQGYIEQFF	TGTGCCAGCAGCCAAGGTTATATTGAGCAGTTCTTC
TRBV6-1	TRBD1	TRBJ2-2	NA	CVSRGQGATGELFF	TGTGTCAGCAGAGGGCAGGGGGCCACCGGGGAGCTGTTTTTT
TRBV27	NA	TRBJ2-7	NA	CASSPLSSYEQYF	TGTGCCAGCAGTCCCCTGAGCTCCTACGAGCAGTACTTC
TRBV15	NA	TRBJ2-1	NA	CATSRQRAYNEQFF	TGTGCCACCAGCAGACAGCGGGCCTACAATGAGCAGTTCTTC
TRBV7-8	NA	TRBJ1-3	few	CASSLALSTYSGNTIYF	TGTGCCAGCAGCTTAGCCCTATCGACCTACTCTGGAAACACCATATATTTT
TRBV28	TRBD1	TRBJ1-2	NA	CASSLEGAGSNYGYTF	TGTGCCAGCAGTTTAGAGGGGGCGGGGTCTAACTATGGCTACACCTTC
TRBV8-2	NA	TRBJ2-6	NA	CGTLEKITQSRANVLTF	TGTGGCACACTTGAAAAGATAACACAAAGTCGGGCCAACGTCCTGACTTTC
TRBV11-2	NA	TRBJ1-2	NA	CASSLDGYGYTF	TGTGCCAGCAGCTTAGACGGCTATGGCTACACCTTC
TRBV21-1	NA	TRBJ2-3	NA	CASSKVWGEDTQYF	TGTGCCAGCAGCAAAGTGTGGGGGGAGGATACGCAGTATTTT
TRBV7-9	NA	TRBJ2-1	NA	CASSLTEGAYNEQFF	TGTGCCAGCAGCTTAACGGAGGGGGCCTACAATGAGCAGTTCTTC